The 25 T cell receptor beta chains below come from one sample, sequenced in a study of T-cell memory formation after mild COVID-19. Each CDR3 protein gets one entry after TCRdb re-called the 5' RACE reads with MiXCR. The table records 11,000 to 15,000 distinct CDR3 sequences, approximately 19% of them present only once. Sequencing used PBMCs or a T cell subset sorted from them (not recorded which). All receptors derive from an adult woman who had mild COVID-19 (a few samples of this study predate the infection). Cell type and time point are not known.

This clonotype showed up many times. The chain is built from TRBV18 and TRBJ1-5; a possible D gene is TRBD1 (6 bases). Trimming cost V 11 bases and J 2 bases, with 13 bases left between them. Germline assignment: CDR1 KGHSH and CDR2 LQKENI. This CDR3 comprises 13 residues. In DNA form, the CDR3 reads TGTGCCTCAAGGGGGAATGGCAATCAGCCCCAGCATTTT. Its protein is CASRGNGNQPQHF.

Many counts were recorded for this clonotype. This chain uses TRBV20-1 with TRBJ1-6, with D possibly being TRBD1 (6 bases). The CDR3 extends over 16 amino acids. Germline V gives CDR1 DFQATT, CDR2 SNEGSKA (reference sequence). The V gene lost 6 bases and the J gene lost 4 bases, with 19 bases spanning the gap. CDR3 in DNA: TGCAGTGCCTTCAGGGCGGGAGGGGGATATAATTCACCCCTCCACTTT. It encodes CSAFRAGGGYNSPLHF.

V is TRBV7-2 and J is TRBJ2-5; TRBD2 matches 13 bases. Germline loops: CDR1 SGHTA, CDR2 FQGNSA. This CDR3 has 16 amino acids. V shed 4 bases, J shed 4 bases, and the junction held 6 bases outside the gene matches. The DNA of the CDR3 is TGTGCCAGCAGCTCCTTCGGGACTAGCGGGGTAGAGACCCAGTACTTC. It yields the protein CASSSFGTSGVETQYF. The entire variable domain, with the rest obtained from reference TRBV7-2 and TRBJ2-5, is as follows: GAGVSQSPSNKVTEKGKDVELRCDPISGHTALYWYRQSLGQGLEFLIYFQGNSAPDKSGLPSDRFSAERTGGSVSTLTIQRTQQEDSAVYLCASSSFGTSGVETQYFGPGTRLLVL.

This clonotype was counted many times. CDR3 in amino acids: CASSQMGLAGEYNEQFF. Written as DNA, the CDR3 is TGCGCCAGCAGCCAAATGGGACTAGCGGGGGAATACAATGAGCAGTTCTTC. The gene calls are TRBV4-1 and TRBJ2-1, with 14 positions matching TRBD2. Per germline, CDR1 MGHRA and CDR2 YSYEKL. The CDR3 covers 17 residues. V trimming: 2 bases; J trimming: 4 bases; junction bases outside the gene matches: 4.

In its sample, this clonotype was seen a few times. CDR3 sequence reads: CSVSDMYNEQFF. DNA for the CDR3: TGCAGCGTTTCTGACATGTACAATGAGCAGTTCTTC. The chain joins TRBV29-1 to TRBJ2-1, with D unclear. The CDR3 spans 12 residues. CDR1 is SQVTM and CDR2 is ANQGSEA in the germline V gene. Trimming shortened V by 5 bases and J by 4 bases, and 9 bases separated the two germline ends.

This clonotype was observed many times. The chain links TRBV24-1 to TRBJ2-3, with unresolved D. This CDR3 comprises 13 residues. Germline CDR1 KGHDR, CDR2 SFDVKD. Trimming pared 4 bases from V and 3 bases from J, leaving 7 bases between. CDR3 in DNA: TGTGCCACCAGTGACCCGTCGACAGATACGCAGTATTTT. Translation gives CATSDPSTDTQYF.

This clonotype occurred many times. This chain uses TRBV7-9 with TRBJ1-1; D call uncertain. V lost 4 bases and J 5 bases, leaving 14 bases between the germline ends. The CDR3 is 14 residues long. CDR1 is SEHNR, CDR2 FQNEAQ, per germline (reference sequence). The CDR3 reads CASSSGLVRTEAFF. The CDR3 DNA is TGTGCCAGCAGCTCCGGGTTGGTAAGGACTGAAGCTTTCTTT.

This clonotype was seen many times. This rearrangement joins TRBV3-1 to TRBJ1-2, with 7 bases matching TRBD1. The V and J ends lost 0 bases and 7 bases, in that order; junction bases with no gene match: 14. Per germline, CDR1 LGHDT and CDR2 YNNKEL (reference sequence). The CDR3 sequence is 17 residues long. CDR3 nucleotide sequence: TGTGCCAGCAGCCAAGACAGATGGGGACAGCGCCTCGTTGGCTACACCTTC. Translation gives CASSQDRWGQRLVGYTF.

This clonotype appeared many times. The chain recombines TRBV7-9 with TRBJ1-2, with D perhaps matching TRBD1 (6 bases). Trimming cost V 5 bases and J 4 bases, with 20 bases left between them. Looked up from germline, CDR1 is SEHNR and CDR2 is FQNEAQ (reference sequence). This CDR3 region has 16 residues. DNA of the CDR3: TGTGCCAGCAGCCCCCCCAGGGGCTTGGGCGGCTATGGCTACACCTTC. Protein product: CASSPPRGLGGYGYTF.

This clonotype was seen repeatedly, ten times or more. The V call is TRBV5-6, the J call TRBJ2-1; 7 bases are shared with TRBD1. V trimming: 0 bases; J trimming: 6 bases; junction bases outside the gene matches: 3. Germline-derived CDR1 and CDR2 are SGHDT and YYEEEE. The CDR3 sequence is 14 residues long. CDR3 residues: CASSLGDSINEQFF. The CDR3 nucleotides are TGTGCCAGCAGCTTGGGGGACAGCATCAATGAGCAGTTCTTC.

This clonotype is labeled medium-sized (0.01 to 0.1%). This chain joins TRBV5-1 and TRBJ2-3; 7 bases line up with TRBD1. CDR3 length: 15 amino acids. V gave up 4 bases and J gave up 1 base; unmatched junction bases: 6. Germline CDR1 is SGHRS and CDR2 is YFSETQ. This CDR3 is CASSQLDRGTDTQYF. The CDR3, as DNA: TGCGCCAGCAGCCAACTAGACAGGGGCACAGATACGCAGTATTTT.

This clonotype was seen many times. The gene calls are TRBV12-3 or TRBV12-4 and TRBJ2-7; no firm D call. The V end was cut by 6 bases, the J end by 0 bases, with 9 bases between. The CDR3 extends over 13 amino acids. The CDR3: CASRSASSYEQYF. CDR3 in DNA: TGTGCCAGCAGGTCGGCCAGCTCCTACGAGCAGTACTTC.

This clonotype occurred many times. In nucleotides, the CDR3 is TGTGCCAGCAGCGGATCCGGGACATCCAACACTGAAGCTTTCTTT. As protein: CASSGSGTSNTEAFF. J is TRBJ1-1 and V is TRBV9; a possible D gene is TRBD1 (6 bases). The CDR3 is 15 residues long. Germline assignment: CDR1 SGDLS and CDR2 YYNGEE. The ends were cut back, 3 bases at V and 2 bases at J, with 14 bases in the middle.

This clonotype was seen ten or more times. The rearrangement uses TRBV6-5 and TRBJ1-2; TRBD1 matches at 8 bases. CDR1 is MNHEY and CDR2 is SVGAGI in the germline V gene. CDR3 length: 12 residues. After removal of 6 bases from V and 5 bases from J, the junction contained 2 bases not matched to a gene. Written as DNA, the CDR3 is TGTGCCAGCAGAAACAGGGGGTATGGCTACACCTTC. This gives the protein CASRNRGYGYTF.

This clonotype was counted many times. V usage is TRBV25-1 and J usage is TRBJ1-5; 8 positions match TRBD1. The V gene's germline CDR1 is MGHDK and CDR2 SYGVNS. This CDR3 has 16 amino acids. The V and J ends lost 1 base and 5 bases, in that order; junction bases with no gene match: 7. CDR3 sequence reads: CASSESGSGGYQPQHF. The DNA for the CDR3 is TGTGCCAGCAGTGAATCGGGGTCAGGGGGCTATCAGCCCCAGCATTTT.

There are many counts of this clonotype. This CDR3 reads CASSLLGNAEAFF. CDR3 nucleotides: TGCGCCAGCAGCTTGTTGGGTAACGCTGAAGCTTTCTTT. The chain uses TRBV5-1 and TRBJ1-1; D gene ambiguous. Germline CDR1 SGHRS, CDR2 YFSETQ. This CDR3 spans 13 amino acids. The germline V and J ends were trimmed by 1 base and 6 bases, with 10 bases remaining between them.

The CDR3: CASSVGISGNYEQYF. The CDR3 bases are TGTGCCAGCAGCGTAGGAATTAGCGGGAATTACGAGCAGTACTTC. The chain employs TRBV9 and TRBJ2-5, with 8 bases aligning to TRBD2. The DNA matches TRBJ2-7 better at its end, which makes the J call doubtful. Looked up from germline, CDR1 is SGDLS and CDR2 is YYNGEE. The CDR3 consists of 15 residues.

This clonotype was found many times. The chain uses TRBV13 and TRBJ2-1; 8 nucleotides line up with TRBD2. This CDR3 spans 13 amino acids. Germline V gene lookup returns CDR1 PRHDT and CDR2 FYEKMQ (reference sequence). Unmatched junction bases numbered 2, after V lost 2 bases and J lost 8 bases. The CDR3 loop is CASSLREGYEQFF. The CDR3 DNA follows: TGTGCCAGCAGCTTACGGGAGGGCTATGAGCAGTTCTTC. Full variable domain (outside the CDR3, taken from reference TRBV13 and TRBJ2-1): AAGVIQSPRHLIKEKRETATLKCYPIPRHDTVYWYQQGPGQDPQFLISFYEKMQSDKGSIPDRFSAQQFSDYHSELNMSSLELGDSALYFCASSLREGYEQFFGPGTRLTVL.

The chain links TRBV6-2 or TRBV6-3 to TRBJ2-1; a possible D gene is TRBD2 (6 bases). The V end lost 4 bases, the J end lost 5 bases, and 21 bases lay between the germline ends. This CDR3 is built from 17 residues. Germline V lookup: CDR1 MNHEY, CDR2 SVGEGT. CDR3 sequence (DNA): TGTGCCAGCAGTTCTTCCCGCGGGACGCAACTTAACAATGAGCAGTTCTTC. This sequence encodes CASSSSRGTQLNNEQFF.

The sample holds many counts of this clonotype. V and J are TRBV5-4 and TRBJ2-3; no firm D call. Germline V lookup: CDR1 SGHNT, CDR2 YYREEE (reference sequence). This CDR3 comprises 16 residues. With 3 bases removed from V and 1 base from J, the gap between germline ends came to 15 bases. The CDR3 DNA is TGTGCCAGCAGCTGGGGTCCCCCGATACGCACAGATACGCAGTATTTT. As protein: CASSWGPPIRTDTQYF. The variable domain in full, with the rest retrieved from reference TRBV5-4 and TRBJ2-3, is ETGVTQSPTHLIKTRGQQVTLRCSSQSGHNTVSWYQQALGQGPQFIFQYYREEENGRGNFPPRFSGLQFPNYSSELNVNALELDDSALYLCASSWGPPIRTDTQYFGPGTRLTVL.

Ten or more counts support this clonotype. V gene TRBV20-1 combines with J gene TRBJ1-5, with TRBD1 matching 9 bases. Germline CDR1 reads DFQATT; CDR2 reads SNEGSKA (reference sequence). This CDR3 contains 15 residues. Losses at the gene ends were 0 bases for V and 6 bases for J; bases not matched to a gene: 6. The DNA for the CDR3 is TGCAGTGCTAGAGATACCAAGACAGGGGGTCAGCCCCAGCATTTT. Its protein product is CSARDTKTGGQPQHF.

This clonotype was seen many times. V gene TRBV4-1 combines with J gene TRBJ1-2; 9 bases fit TRBD1. This CDR3 spans 15 amino acids. CDR1 is MGHRA and CDR2 is YSYEKL in the germline V gene. V lost 2 bases and J lost 0; bases outside the gene matches: 1. The CDR3 loop is CASSQRTGANYGYTF. The CDR3 DNA sequence: TGCGCCAGCAGCCAACGGACAGGGGCTAACTATGGCTACACCTTC.

This clonotype was counted ten times or more. The genes are TRBV11-3 and TRBJ2-1; 7 positions agree with TRBD1. Germline trimming cut 0 bases from V and 1 base from J; bases unmatched to any gene: 6. This CDR3 has 17 amino acids. CDR1 is SGHNT, CDR2 YENEEA, per germline. In DNA, the CDR3 is TGTGCCAGCAGCTTAGACCAGACAGGGTGGTCCTACAATGAGCAGTTCTTC. Residues: CASSLDQTGWSYNEQFF.

This clonotype has at least ten counts. This sequence joins TRBV19 and TRBJ2-2, with TRBD1 matching 7 bases. Trimming took 4 bases from V and 1 from J; bases not matched to a gene: 9. This CDR3 has 17 residues. Per germline, CDR1 LNHDA and CDR2 SQIVND (reference sequence). Here the CDR3 DNA reads TGTGCCAGTAGTACCTATACAGGGGTCCTGAACACCGGGGAGCTGTTTTTT. It codes for CASSTYTGVLNTGELFF.

As regards this clonotype: At one boundary the junction diverges from the germline segment, which might be a read error. The chain is built from TRBV5-6 and TRBJ2-1; no clear D gene. From germline, CDR1 is SGHDT and CDR2 YYEEEE. CDR3 size: 14 residues. This CDR3 is CARSPGGSYNAQFF. In DNA, the CDR3 is TGTGCCAGGAGCCCCGGCGGCAGCTACAATGCGCAGTTCTTC.